This T cell receptor beta chain derives from a study of graft-versus-host responses after intestinal transplantation. Study-wide context: Every recipient had anti-thymocyte globulin induction and around 3 years of tacrolimus plus steroids.

Clones were read by immunoSEQ multiplex PCR, and TCRdb kept only the in-frame ones, dropping some. The sample lists over 75,000 clones, approximately 90% seen once, with approximately 0.064% in the top ten. For this clone: Its antigen is still unknown.

General study findings and limits: Elevated graft-versus-host to host-versus-graft clonal ratios in allografts were recorded for patients with graft-donor T cell macrochimerism.

Trimming shortened V by 1 base and J by 5 bases, and 17 bases separated the two germline ends. CDR3 length: 16 residues. Germline loops: CDR1 SGHVS, CDR2 FNYEAQ. Specimen: unstimulated CD8+ T cells sorted from spleen or lymph node cells, collected before transplant. The rearrangement joins TRBV7-6 to TRBJ2-5, with D possibly TRBD2 on 6 matching bases. The sequence came from a human donor who was the organ donor for an intestinal transplant. CDR3 protein: CASSLGLVGGMETQYF. The DNA of the CDR3 is TGTGCCAGCAGCTTAGGTCTCGTGGGAGGAATGGAGACCCAGTACTTC.